The 14 T cell receptor beta chains reported below all come from one sample, sequenced in a study of graft-versus-host responses after intestinal transplantation. TCRdb's copy holds only in-frame clones and misses some; the assay was immunoSEQ multiplex PCR. Seen here are tens of thousands of clones, about 86% observed once, and the top ten hold 15% to 20%. The antigens of these receptors remain unknown. The sequenced sample was unstimulated CD8+ T cells sorted from spleen or lymph node cells, obtained before intestinal transplant. Receptors were obtained from a human donor who received an intestinal transplant.

The rearrangement uses TRBV27 and TRBJ1-1, with 9 bases matching TRBD1. The CDR3 runs to 15 residues. Germline values: CDR1 MNHEY, CDR2 SMNVEV (reference sequence). The V segment lost 9 bases and the J segment 2 bases; nucleotides outside the gene matches: 10. CDR3 sequence (DNA): TGTGCCAGTAAACAGGGGGCGCTTCTAAACACTGAAGCTTTCTTT. This codes for CASKQGALLNTEAFF.

The genes are TRBV13 and TRBJ2-7; tentative D call: TRBD2 (6 bases). Trimming stripped 5 bases from V and 0 bases from J, with 17 bases between. Germline-derived CDR1 and CDR2 are PRHDT and FYEKMQ (reference sequence). CDR3 size: 16 residues. The CDR3 loop is CASSELASASSYEQYF. In nucleotides, the CDR3 is TGTGCCAGCAGCGAACTGGCTAGCGCGAGCTCCTACGAGCAGTACTTC.

CDR3 sequence reads: CASTGVGDYEQYF. In DNA, the CDR3 is TGTGCCAGTACAGGGGTTGGTGACTACGAGCAGTACTTC. The chain recombines TRBV10-3 with TRBJ2-7; TRBD1 matches at 7 bases. Looked up from germline, CDR1 is ENHRY and CDR2 is SYGVKD. Unmatched junction bases numbered 9, after V lost 10 bases and J lost 3 bases. The CDR3 runs 13 residues.

This clone rates as medium-sized (0.01 to 0.1%). The rearrangement joins TRBV6-4 to TRBJ2-1; 10 nucleotides match TRBD2. The CDR3 extends over 15 amino acids. Per germline, CDR1 MRHNA and CDR2 SNTAGT. Trimming took 3 bases from V and 6 from J; bases not matched to a gene: 5. The CDR3 region is CASSESGGAGNEQFF. Written as DNA, the CDR3 is TGTGCCAGCAGTGAGAGCGGGGGGGCGGGCAATGAGCAGTTCTTC.

The chain couples TRBV4-1 to TRBJ2-2; TRBD2 aligns across 10 bases. This CDR3 comprises 19 residues. From germline, CDR1 is MGHRA and CDR2 YSYEKL. The ends lost 2 bases at V and 0 bases at J; junction bases unmatched: 9. In DNA form, the CDR3 reads TGCGCCAGCAGCCAATATACTAGCGGGGAATACACGAACACCGGGGAGCTGTTTTTT. It encodes CASSQYTSGEYTNTGELFF.

The chain carries TRBV4-1 and TRBJ2-7; weak D call: TRBD2 (5 bases). This CDR3 is built from 15 residues. V was clipped by 4 bases and J by 3 bases, with 16 bases between them. The V gene's germline CDR1 is MGHRA and CDR2 YSYEKL. The CDR3 sequence is CASSPEDSEGYEQYF. The CDR3 DNA is TGCGCCAGCAGCCCCGAGGACTCCGAAGGCTACGAGCAGTACTTC.

This clone was seen only a few times. The V gene is TRBV7-9, the J gene TRBJ2-3; 7 positions agree with TRBD2. This CDR3 is built from 17 residues. V was pared by 4 bases and J by 2 bases, with 12 bases of the junction left unmatched. Germline loops: CDR1 SEHNR, CDR2 FQNEAQ (reference sequence). The chain's CDR3 is CASSSPTSSGATDTQYF. In DNA form, the CDR3 reads TGTGCCAGCAGCTCTCCCACTAGCAGCGGGGCCACAGATACGCAGTATTTT.

This clone was picked up one time. The V call is TRBV5-1, the J call TRBJ2-7; possible D gene TRBD2, 7 bases. There are 14 residues in the CDR3. Trimming cost V 4 bases and J 4 bases, with 15 bases left between them. The germline CDR1 and CDR2 sequences are SGHRS and YFSETQ. CDR3 amino acids: CASSGGAGAYEQYF. The CDR3 DNA is TGCGCCAGCAGCGGCGGGGCGGGGGCTTACGAGCAGTACTTC.

A single count supports this clone. The chain employs TRBV2 and TRBJ1-4, with 10 bases identical to TRBD1. J was trimmed by 8 bases and V by 10 bases; bases with no gene match: 13. Per germline, CDR1 SNHLY and CDR2 FYNNEI. The CDR3 is 15 amino acids. The CDR3 reads CATDSAGTGVEKLFF. The DNA of the CDR3 is TGTGCCACCGACAGCGCGGGGACAGGGGTAGAAAAACTGTTTTTT. Full variable domain (remainder filled in from reference TRBV2 and TRBJ1-4): EPEVTQTPSHQVTQMGQEVILRCVPISNHLYFYWYRQILGQKVEFLVSFYNNEISEKSEIFDDQFSVERPDGSNFTLKIRSTKLEDSAMYFCATDSAGTGVEKLFFGSGTQLSVL.

This clone is termed medium-sized. The chain joins TRBV27 to TRBJ2-1; maybe TRBD1 (5 bases). Looked up from germline, CDR1 is MNHEY and CDR2 is SMNVEV (reference sequence). The CDR3 totals 13 residues. Trimming took 5 bases from V and 3 from J, leaving 8 bases between them. CDR3: CASSIQVYNEQFF. CDR3 bases: TGTGCCAGCAGTATACAGGTCTACAATGAGCAGTTCTTC.

V gene TRBV5-1 combines with J gene TRBJ2-5, with 10 bases matching TRBD2. J gave up 5 bases and V 1 base, and 5 bases lay outside the gene matches. The length of the CDR3 is 15 residues. Germline V gene lookup returns CDR1 SGHRS and CDR2 YFSETQ. The CDR3 coding sequence is TGCGCCAGCAGCTTGTCTAGCGGGAGTCGGGAGACCCAGTACTTC. Its translation is CASSLSSGSRETQYF. Looking up the rest from reference TRBV5-1 and TRBJ2-5 gives the full variable domain: KAGVTQTPRYLIKTRGQQVTLSCSPISGHRSVSWYQQTPGQGLQFLFEYFSETQRNKGNFPGRFSGRQFSNSRSEMNVSTLELGDSALYLCASSLSSGSRETQYFGPGTRLLVL.

Only a few counts were recorded for this clone. The chain combines TRBV19 with TRBJ2-1, with 10 bases matching TRBD2. Germline loops: CDR1 LNHDA, CDR2 SQIVND (reference sequence). The CDR3 loop spans 15 amino acids. J lost 4 bases, V lost 6 bases, and 6 bases had no gene match. The CDR3 DNA reads as TGTGCCAGTAGATCAGCGGGGGGGAGGTACAATGAGCAGTTCTTC. This encodes CASRSAGGRYNEQFF.

V is TRBV11-2 and J is TRBJ2-1; 12 bases are a match to TRBD2. V was clipped by 5 bases and J by 0 bases; unmatched bases: 5. Germline CDR1 reads SGHAT; CDR2 reads FQNNGV. The CDR3 covers 17 residues. CDR3 in amino acids: CASSPWTSGDSYNEQFF. As DNA, the CDR3 is TGTGCCAGCAGCCCTTGGACTAGCGGGGACTCCTACAATGAGCAGTTCTTC.

Here the CDR3 DNA reads TGTGCCAGCAGCCCTTGGGATCCAGCGGGAGGCACCGGGGAGCTGTTTTTT. It is translated as CASSPWDPAGGTGELFF. The chain links TRBV11-2 to TRBJ2-2; 9 positions agree with TRBD2. V dropped 5 bases and J dropped 4; count of bases not matched to a gene: 11. Per germline, CDR1 SGHAT and CDR2 FQNNGV. The CDR3 length is 17 residues.